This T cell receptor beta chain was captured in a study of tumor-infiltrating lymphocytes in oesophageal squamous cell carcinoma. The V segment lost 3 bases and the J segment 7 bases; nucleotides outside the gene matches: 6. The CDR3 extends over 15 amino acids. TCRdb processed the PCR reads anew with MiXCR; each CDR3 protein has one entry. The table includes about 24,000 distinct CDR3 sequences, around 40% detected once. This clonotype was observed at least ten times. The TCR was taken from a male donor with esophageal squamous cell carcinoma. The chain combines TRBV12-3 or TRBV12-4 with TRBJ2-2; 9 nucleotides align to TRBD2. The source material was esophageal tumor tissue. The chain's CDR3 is CASSFQRGAGGELFF. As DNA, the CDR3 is TGTGCCAGCAGTTTCCAGCGGGGGGCGGGCGGGGAGCTGTTTTTT.